This T cell receptor (beta chain) originates from a study of blood T cells in healthy people across ages. Germline CDR1 is SEHNR and CDR2 is FQNEAQ (reference sequence). V was trimmed by 5 bases and J by 13 bases, leaving 21 bases between them. The CDR3 has 14 residues. Combining a sample-barcoded 5' primer with a J-beta primer mix, a second PCR ran for roughly 6 to 12 cycles. TCRdb passed the 5' RACE reads through MiXCR, listing each CDR3 protein once. This table holds approximately 900,000 distinct CDR3 sequences, 25% to 30% found once. This sample was shared with a second study, whose subject was T cells of mothers and their children.

V gene TRBV7-9 combines with J gene TRBJ2-4; D perhaps matches TRBD1 (6 bases). The sequence came from a woman aged 35 to 49 in good health. The sequencing sample was made of blood. The CDR3 loop is CASSPGGQSFWQYF. In nucleotides, the CDR3 is TGTGCCAGCAGCCCCGGCGGACAGTCGTTTTGGCAGTACTTC.